This is a list of T cell receptor beta chains from one sample in a study of cytomegalovirus exposure and HLA in healthy donors. Sequenced by immunoSEQ multiplex PCR; TCRdb stores in-frame clones only, minus some. The sample includes 80,000 or so clones, 90% to 95% of them seen just once. Sequences were obtained from PBMCs. Receptors were obtained from a woman aged 18-35 years in good health and CMV-seronegative. CDR3s include the opening cysteine and the closing phenylalanine or tryptophan. The D gene is left open where the match is weak. The size entry is marked missing in some rows and otherwise reads once, few, many or a size class.

j_call clone_size v_call d_call cdr3_nt cdr3_aa
TRBJ1-4 NA TRBV19 TRBD1 TGTGCCACCGGCCTATTGGGGACAGGGGCGGGTAATGAAAAACTGTTTTTT CATGLLGTGAGNEKLFF
TRBJ2-5 NA TRBV6-1 NA TGTGCCAGCACCGAAGAGACCCAGTACTTC CASTEETQYF
TRBJ1-4 NA TRBV5-1 NA TGCGCCAGCAGCTCCGGGGGAGATGAAAAACTGTTTTTT CASSSGGDEKLFF
TRBJ2-7 NA TRBV12-5 NA TGTGCTAGTGGTTTGGAACAGGGTATCCAGGATCCTCTTTCCTACGAGCAGTACTTC CASGLEQGIQDPLSYEQYF
TRBJ1-2 NA TRBV6-1 TRBD1 TGTGCCAGCAGCCCTTCCCGGGACAGGGGGCTGGGCTACACCTTC CASSPSRDRGLGYTF
TRBJ2-6 NA TRBV5-6 NA TGTGCCAGCAGCTTGGCCCCCTCCTCTGGGGCCAACGTCCTGACTTTC CASSLAPSSGANVLTF
TRBJ2-2 few TRBV11-2 TRBD1 TGTGCCAGCAGCCCCCGGACAGGATTCGGGGAGCTGTTTTTT CASSPRTGFGELFF
TRBJ1-6 NA TRBV2 NA TGTGCCAGCACGCCCGGGGGGTTCAGCTCCTATAATTCACCCCTCCACTTT CASTPGGFSSYNSPLHF
TRBJ1-1 NA TRBV19 TRBD1 TGTGCCAGTAGTAGACAGGGGTACGGCTACACTGAAGCTTTCTTT CASSRQGYGYTEAFF
TRBJ1-2 NA TRBV7-2 TRBD1 TGTGCCAGCAGCTTTTCCCGGGACAGGGCCCGCTACACCTTC CASSFSRDRARYTF
TRBJ2-7 NA TRBV11-2 TRBD2 TGTGCCAGCAGCTTAGTTGATAGCGGGAGCTACGAGCAGTACTTC CASSLVDSGSYEQYF
TRBJ1-6 NA TRBV10-3 TRBD1 TGTGCCATCAGGGGACAGCCCCACGCGCCCCTCCACTTT CAIRGQPHAPLHF
TRBJ2-2 NA TRBV18 NA TGTGCCAGCTCACCCGATAGAGCCGGGGAGCTGTTTTTT CASSPDRAGELFF
TRBJ1-4 NA TRBV9 NA TGTGCCAGCAGCGTAGGAGAACAGGCCGTCGAAAAACTGTTTTTT CASSVGEQAVEKLFF
TRBJ2-7 NA TRBV7-9 TRBD1 TGTGCCAGCAGCAGAAGGGACAGCTCCTACGAGCAGTACTTC CASSRRDSSYEQYF
TRBJ1-2 NA TRBV29-1 TRBD1 TGCAGCGTTACGACAGGGCTTTTGGGTAACTATGGCTACACCTTC CSVTTGLLGNYGYTF
TRBJ1-2 NA TRBV10-3 NA TGTGCCATCAGTGAAGAGGAGTACTATGGCTACACCTTC CAISEEEYYGYTF
TRBJ1-5 NA TRBV6-1 NA TGTGCCAGCAGTGAAAGGTACGGGGACAATAATCAGCCCCAGCATTTT CASSERYGDNNQPQHF
TRBJ1-2 NA TRBV28 NA TGTGCCAGCAGAAGTACAGGGAAGGCTAACTATGGCTACACCTTC CASRSTGKANYGYTF
TRBJ2-3 NA TRBV15 TRBD2 TGTGCCACCAGCATTCGGGACTACACAGATACGCAGTATTTT CATSIRDYTDTQYF
TRBJ2-1 NA TRBV6-5 TRBD2 TGTGCCAGCAGTTACTCCACGGGAGGTGAGCAGTTCTTC CASSYSTGGEQFF
TRBJ2-3 NA TRBV5-1 TRBD2 TGCGCCAGCAGCCCCCGACTAGCGGGCAAACGCACAGATACGCAGTATTTT CASSPRLAGKRTDTQYF
TRBJ1-3 NA TRBV9 NA TGTGCCAGCAGCGCGGACGACAGCCACTACTCTGGAAACACCATATATTTT CASSADDSHYSGNTIYF
TRBJ2-7 NA TRBV4-1 TRBD2 TGCGCCAGCAGACTGGGACTAGCTGGGGAGCAGTACTTC CASRLGLAGEQYF
TRBJ1-2 NA TRBV18 NA TGTGCCAGCTCACCGCAGGGTTCTAACTATGGCTACACCTTC CASSPQGSNYGYTF
TRBJ2-5 NA TRBV12-5 TRBD1 TGTGCTAGTGGTTCGGACAGGGGGCGGGAGGAGACCCAGTACTTC CASGSDRGREETQYF
TRBJ2-1 NA TRBV5-1 NA TGCGCCAGCAGCCCATCTAACAATGAGCAGTTCTTC CASSPSNNEQFF
TRBJ1-1 NA TRBV7-2 NA TGTGCCAGCAGCCACAGCCTACAGGGTGAAGCTTTCTTT CASSHSLQGEAFF
TRBJ2-7 few TRBV10-2 NA TGCGCCAGCAGTGTCGGGGTGGCGAGGGACGAGCAGTACTTC CASSVGVARDEQYF
TRBJ1-1 NA TRBV7-2 TRBD1 TGTGCCAGCAGCTTAGCGCAGGGGGCGGTCACTGAAGCTTTCTTT CASSLAQGAVTEAFF
TRBJ1-1 NA TRBV9 TRBD1 TGTGCCAGCAGCGTCACGGGACAGGGCTACACTGAAGCTTTCTTT CASSVTGQGYTEAFF
TRBJ2-7 NA TRBV15 TRBD2 TGTGCCACCAGCAGAGCACTAGCGGCAGGCAACGAGCAGTACTTC CATSRALAAGNEQYF
TRBJ2-2 NA TRBV7-2 TRBD1 TGTGCCAGCAGTACGGGACAGCGCACCGGGGAGCTGTTTTTT CASSTGQRTGELFF
TRBJ2-3 NA TRBV6-6 NA TGTGCCAGCAGTTACGGGCCAGCGGGAGATACGCAGTATTTT CASSYGPAGDTQYF
TRBJ2-7 NA TRBV29-1 NA TGCAGCGTTGGAAGCAGGGGCGGGTACGAGCAGTACTTC CSVGSRGGYEQYF
TRBJ2-2 NA TRBV11-3 TRBD1 TGTGCCAGCAGCTTAGGGGGACAGGTGATGGCCGGGGAGCTGTTTTTT CASSLGGQVMAGELFF
TRBJ2-3 NA TRBV29-1 TRBD2 TGCAGCGTTGAAGATCCCCAAAAAGCGGGGGGGCCGGATACGCAGTATTTT CSVEDPQKAGGPDTQYF
TRBJ1-1 NA TRBV18 TRBD1 TGTGCCAGCTCACCAGCCGGGACAGGGGTCGACACTGAAGCTTTCTTT CASSPAGTGVDTEAFF
TRBJ2-1 few TRBV5-1 TRBD2 TGCGCCAGCAGCTTGGTACTAGCGGGAGGGTACAATGAGCAGTTCTTC CASSLVLAGGYNEQFF
TRBJ1-1 NA TRBV29-1 NA TGCAGCGTTGGGGGCACAAGGGAAGCTTTCTTT CSVGGTREAFF
TRBJ1-2 NA TRBV20-1 NA TGCAGTGCTAGTATCGGGTATGGCTACACCTTC CSASIGYGYTF
TRBJ1-1 NA TRBV7-9 TRBD1 TGTGCCAGCAGCTTAACGTGGGGGACAGGGATGAACACTGAAGCTTTCTTT CASSLTWGTGMNTEAFF
TRBJ1-4 once TRBV5-6 NA TGTGCCAGCAGCTTGGAGGGGTGGAATGAAAAACTGTTTTTT CASSLEGWNEKLFF
TRBJ1-1 NA TRBV5-5 NA TGTGCCAGCAGCTTTTTGGGGGGAAACACTGAAGCTTTCTTT CASSFLGGNTEAFF
TRBJ2-7 NA TRBV18 TRBD1 TGTGCCAGCTCACCAATCGACAGGGTTCTTTACGAGCAGTACTTC CASSPIDRVLYEQYF
TRBJ1-5 NA TRBV6-5 NA TGTGCCAGCAGTTACAATTCTAATCAGCCCCAGCATTTT CASSYNSNQPQHF
TRBJ2-7 NA TRBV4-3 NA TGCGCCAGCAGCCAAGCCCCCAGTTCCTACGAGCAGTACTTC CASSQAPSSYEQYF
TRBJ2-3 NA TRBV19 NA TGTGCCAGTAGCGGGCGGGCAACTAGCACAGATACGCAGTATTTT CASSGRATSTDTQYF
TRBJ1-1 few TRBV19 TRBD1 TGTGCCAGTAGTGGAAGACAGGGGAACACTGAAGCTTTCTTT CASSGRQGNTEAFF